What follows are 11 T cell receptor beta chains derived from one specimen sequenced in a study of Ad26.COV2.S vaccination and SARS-CoV-2 variants. Using immunoSEQ multiplex PCR, the repertoire was profiled, and TCRdb retains in-frame clones only, with some absent. The table has 380,000 or so clones, around 89% seen once. The sample's treatment: 19 received Ad26.COV2.S at low or high dose, single or two shots; several received placebo; per-sample allocation not given. On day 63 after the first injection, vaccine and placebo recipients gave samples. The starting material was peripheral blood, obtained in a trial of Ad26.COV2.S vaccine versus placebo. The origin of the receptors is a person aged 18-60 years who received the Ad26.COV2.S COVID-19 vaccine or a placebo.

The V gene is TRBV11-3, the J gene TRBJ2-1; D perhaps matches TRBD2 (5 bases). CDR3 length: 15 amino acids. Germline CDR1 reads SGHNT; CDR2 reads YENEEA. V lost 5 bases and J lost 3, with 14 bases in between. The CDR3 sequence is CASSPSAANYNEQFF. Written as DNA, the CDR3 is TGTGCCAGCAGCCCCTCAGCGGCAAACTACAATGAGCAGTTCTTC.

The chain combines TRBV27 with TRBJ2-1; 9 bases line up with TRBD2. From germline, CDR1 is MNHEY and CDR2 SMNVEV (reference sequence). The CDR3 is 13 residues long. With 5 bases clipped from V and 6 bases from J, the junction kept 2 bases outside the gene matches. DNA of the CDR3: TGTGCCAGCAGTCGGGGACTAGCCAATGAGCAGTTCTTC. Amino acids: CASSRGLANEQFF.

This chain uses TRBV11-2 with TRBJ1-1, with D perhaps matching TRBD1 (5 bases). Trimming removed 2 bases from V and 4 bases from J, with 14 bases in between. Germline-derived CDR1 and CDR2 are SGHAT and FQNNGV. The CDR3 has 15 amino acids. The CDR3 coding sequence is TGTGCCAGCAGCTTACCAGGACAAGACGGCACTGAAGCTTTCTTT. Translating gives CASSLPGQDGTEAFF.

This chain joins TRBV2 and TRBJ1-1, with D maybe TRBD1 (5 bases). The CDR3 spans 14 residues. CDR1 and CDR2 from the germline V gene are SNHLY and FYNNEI. Trimming left V 7 bases short and J 1 base short, with 13 bases between. The CDR3 DNA follows: TGTGCCAGCATAGGGGCGTTCCAGAACACTGAAGCTTTCTTT. It codes for CASIGAFQNTEAFF.

This sequence joins TRBV30 and TRBJ2-7; the match to TRBD2 covers 10 bases. The junction had 7 bases not matched to a gene; V was cut back by 2 bases and J by 6 bases. The CDR3 totals 14 residues. Germline values: CDR1 GTSNPN, CDR2 SVGIG (reference sequence). The CDR3 region has the DNA TGTGCCTGGAGTTATAAGCGGGAGGGTGCCGAGCAGTACTTC. Its protein product is CAWSYKREGAEQYF.

This chain links TRBV5-6 with TRBJ2-3; weak D call: TRBD1 (6 bases). CDR3 length: 13 amino acids. CDR1 is SGHDT and CDR2 is YYEEEE in the germline V gene. Trimming pared 5 bases from V and 1 base from J, leaving 8 bases between. This chain's CDR3 is CASRQGGTDTQYF. In DNA form, the CDR3 reads TGTGCCAGCAGACAGGGCGGCACAGATACGCAGTATTTT.

The rearrangement links TRBV6-7 to TRBJ2-5; a possible D gene is TRBD1 (6 bases). TRBV6-7 is classed as an ORF, of uncertain function. This CDR3 has 15 amino acids. Deletions cut 5 bases from V and 5 bases from J, with 18 bases between. The DNA of the CDR3 is TGTGCCAGCAGTCGGACACCACAGGGTGGGGAGACCCAGTACTTC. Translation: CASSRTPQGGETQYF.

This chain links TRBV19 with TRBJ2-3; D remains unclear. The germline gives CDR1 LNHDA, CDR2 SQIVND (reference sequence). The CDR3 runs to 13 residues. V gave up 3 bases and J gave up 3 bases, with 7 bases separating them. As DNA, the CDR3 is TGTGCCAGTAGTATTGCCGGGACAGATACGCAGTATTTT. Its protein is CASSIAGTDTQYF.

The chain has TRBV11-2 and TRBJ1-2; D unclear. Germline CDR1 and CDR2: SGHAT and FQNNGV. The V end lost 1 base, the J end lost 0 bases, and 6 bases lay between the germline ends. The CDR3 runs 14 residues. The CDR3 loop reads CASSLVGANYGYTF. The DNA of the CDR3 is TGTGCCAGCAGCTTAGTGGGTGCTAACTATGGCTACACCTTC.

This chain joins TRBV19 and TRBJ2-7, with 7 bases matching TRBD1. The CDR3 contains 14 residues. V lost 4 bases to trimming and J lost 2 bases; unmatched junction nucleotides: 5. Germline loops: CDR1 LNHDA, CDR2 SQIVND (reference sequence). In DNA, the CDR3 is TGTGCCAGTAGTAGGGCAGGGGGAACCTACGAGCAGTACTTC. This sequence encodes CASSRAGGTYEQYF.

This clone appeared a single time. The germline gene is not matched at one end of the junction; a read error may be the cause. The genes are TRBV7-7 and TRBJ2-5; 12 bases match TRBD2. CDR1 is SSHAT, CDR2 FNYEAQ, per germline (reference sequence). The CDR3 totals 13 residues. The CDR3: CASSLTSGGLQYF. The DNA of the CDR3 is TGTGCTAGCAGCTTAACTAGCGGGGGGCTGCAGTACTTC.